This T cell receptor beta chain stems from a study of persistence of HIV-infected CD4 T cells. Overall study: Isolated cells were CMV- and HIV-1 Gag-responding CD4+ T cells. Donors had been on suppressive ART for a median of 8 years.

CDR1 SGHRS and CDR2 YFSETQ come from the germline V gene. The ends were cut back, 2 bases at V and 1 base at J, with 6 bases in the middle. The CDR3 length is 13 residues. Overlapping HIV-1 Gag 15-mer peptides at 0.95 to 1 ug per peptide per mL were used. Memory cells lacking CD40L and CD69 with high CD45RO were sorted. Donors had CD4+ T cell counts above 400 cells/uL and were CMV-seropositive. A few counts support this clone. Antigen unknown. Overall study results and limits: Degenerate expanded CDR3beta sequences were enriched among CMV- and Gag-responding cells.

This was the immunoSEQ version 4 assay in survey mode. Clones were read by immunoSEQ multiplex PCR, and TCRdb kept only the in-frame ones, dropping some. This sample has about 64,000 clones; just under 75% occur once, and the top ten carry under 2%. This specimen was CD4+ T cells sorted from PBMCs after approximately 20-hour stimulation, taken from a patient who received antiretroviral therapy. This TCR was sampled from an adult man with HIV who was CMV-seropositive. The chain combines TRBV5-1 with TRBJ1-1; D not certain. CDR3 region: CASSFAGNTEAFF. DNA of the CDR3: TGCGCCAGCAGCTTCGCGGGGAACACTGAAGCTTTCTTT.